This T cell receptor beta chain came from a study of cytomegalovirus exposure and HLA in healthy donors. About the research overall: The early release's HLA-typed donors yielded some 85 million unique TCRs.

Amplification used 60 Vbeta primers and 13 Jbeta primers. The protocol was immunoSEQ multiplex PCR, while the TCRdb copy is restricted to in-frame clones and leaves out a portion. The table has 100,000 or so clones, 65% to 80% seen once. Germline loops: CDR1 WNHNN, CDR2 SYGVQD (reference sequence). V was clipped by 6 bases and J by 1 base; unmatched bases: 4. This CDR3 has 15 amino acids. Overall study results and limits: In a later analysis, CMV-associated beta chains were mostly HLA-associated, it appeared.

This clone was picked up a small number of times. Its antigen is undetermined. The V call is TRBV10-1, the J call TRBJ2-2, with 8 bases aligning to TRBD1. The sequencing input was PBMCs. This receptor was identified in a woman aged 50 to 60 in good health and CMV-seropositive. The CDR3 protein is CASSPGTGNTGELFF. The CDR3 DNA reads as TGCGCCAGCAGCCCCGGGACAGGGAACACCGGGGAGCTGTTTTTT.